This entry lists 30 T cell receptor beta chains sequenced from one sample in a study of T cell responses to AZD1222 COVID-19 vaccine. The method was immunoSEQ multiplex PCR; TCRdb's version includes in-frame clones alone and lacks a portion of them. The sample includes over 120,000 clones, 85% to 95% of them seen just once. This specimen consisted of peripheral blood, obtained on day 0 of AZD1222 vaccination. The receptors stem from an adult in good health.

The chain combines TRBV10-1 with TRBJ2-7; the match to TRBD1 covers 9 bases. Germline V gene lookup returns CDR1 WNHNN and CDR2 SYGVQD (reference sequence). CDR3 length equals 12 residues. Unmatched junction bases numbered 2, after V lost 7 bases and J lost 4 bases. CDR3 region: CASTGTGYEQYF. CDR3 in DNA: TGCGCCAGCACAGGGACAGGGTACGAGCAGTACTTC.

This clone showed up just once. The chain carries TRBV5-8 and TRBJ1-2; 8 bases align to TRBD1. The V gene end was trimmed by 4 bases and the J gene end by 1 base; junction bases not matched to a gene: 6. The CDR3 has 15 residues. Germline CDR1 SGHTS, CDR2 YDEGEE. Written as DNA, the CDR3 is TGTGCCAGCAGCCTACAGGACAGGGATAACTATGGCTACACCTTC. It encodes CASSLQDRDNYGYTF.

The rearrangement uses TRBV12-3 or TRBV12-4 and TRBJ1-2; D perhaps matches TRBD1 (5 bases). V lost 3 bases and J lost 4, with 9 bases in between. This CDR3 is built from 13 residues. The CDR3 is CASSLGTVYGYTF. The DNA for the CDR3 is TGTGCCAGCAGTTTGGGGACGGTCTATGGCTACACCTTC.

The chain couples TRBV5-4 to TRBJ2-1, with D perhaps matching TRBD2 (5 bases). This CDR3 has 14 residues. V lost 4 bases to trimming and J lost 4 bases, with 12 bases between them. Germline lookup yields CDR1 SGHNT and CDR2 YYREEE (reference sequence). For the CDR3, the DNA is TGTGCCAGCAGCCCGGGATGGGGATACAATGAGCAGTTCTTC. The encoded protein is CASSPGWGYNEQFF.

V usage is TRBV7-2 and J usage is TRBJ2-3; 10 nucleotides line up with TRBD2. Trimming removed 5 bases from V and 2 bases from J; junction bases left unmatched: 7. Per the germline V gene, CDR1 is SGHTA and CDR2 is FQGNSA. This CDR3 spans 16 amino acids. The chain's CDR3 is CASSKISGGSTDTQYF. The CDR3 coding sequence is TGTGCCAGCAGCAAAATTAGCGGGGGGTCCACAGATACGCAGTATTTT.

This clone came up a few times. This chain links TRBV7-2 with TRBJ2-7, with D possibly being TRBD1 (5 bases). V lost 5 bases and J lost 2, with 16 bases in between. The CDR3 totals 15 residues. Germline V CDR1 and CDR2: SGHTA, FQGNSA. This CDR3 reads CASSPQYDSTYEQYF. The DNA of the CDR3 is TGTGCCAGCAGCCCCCAATACGACAGCACCTACGAGCAGTACTTC.

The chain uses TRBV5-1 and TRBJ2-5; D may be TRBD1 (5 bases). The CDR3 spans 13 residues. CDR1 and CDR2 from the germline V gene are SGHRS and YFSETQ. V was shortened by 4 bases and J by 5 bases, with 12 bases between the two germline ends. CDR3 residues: CASSTQGGETQYF. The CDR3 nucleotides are TGCGCCAGCAGCACCCAGGGCGGTGAGACCCAGTACTTC.

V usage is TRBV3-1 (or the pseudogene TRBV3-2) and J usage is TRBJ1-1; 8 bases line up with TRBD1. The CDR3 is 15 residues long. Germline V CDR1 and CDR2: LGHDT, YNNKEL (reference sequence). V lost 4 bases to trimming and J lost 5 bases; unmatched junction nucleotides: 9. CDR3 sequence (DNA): TGTGCCAGCAGCCTGGTGACAGGGGATGAGACTGAAGCTTTCTTT. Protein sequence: CASSLVTGDETEAFF.

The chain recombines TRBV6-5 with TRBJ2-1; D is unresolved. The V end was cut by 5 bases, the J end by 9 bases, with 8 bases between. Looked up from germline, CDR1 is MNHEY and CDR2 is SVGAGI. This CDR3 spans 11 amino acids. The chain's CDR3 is CASSTRIEQFF. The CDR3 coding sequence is TGTGCCAGCAGTACCAGGATTGAGCAGTTCTTC.

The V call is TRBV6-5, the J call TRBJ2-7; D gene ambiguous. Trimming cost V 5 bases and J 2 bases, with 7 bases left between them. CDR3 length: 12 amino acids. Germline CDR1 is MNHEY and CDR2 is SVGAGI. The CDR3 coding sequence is TGTGCCAGCAGTCCCCGAACCTACGAGCAGTACTTC. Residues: CASSPRTYEQYF.

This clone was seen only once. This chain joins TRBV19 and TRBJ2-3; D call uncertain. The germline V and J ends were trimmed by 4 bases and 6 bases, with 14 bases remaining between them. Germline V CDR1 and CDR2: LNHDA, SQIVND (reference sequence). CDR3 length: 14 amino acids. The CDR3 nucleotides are TGTGCCAGTAGTACCGGGTCCCTCTTCGATACGCAGTATTTT. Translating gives CASSTGSLFDTQYF.

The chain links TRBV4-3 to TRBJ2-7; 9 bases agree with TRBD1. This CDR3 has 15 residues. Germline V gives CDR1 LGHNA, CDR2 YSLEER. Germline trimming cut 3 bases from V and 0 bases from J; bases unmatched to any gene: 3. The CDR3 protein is CASSQMTGGSYEQYF. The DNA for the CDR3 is TGCGCCAGCAGCCAGATGACAGGGGGCTCCTACGAGCAGTACTTC.

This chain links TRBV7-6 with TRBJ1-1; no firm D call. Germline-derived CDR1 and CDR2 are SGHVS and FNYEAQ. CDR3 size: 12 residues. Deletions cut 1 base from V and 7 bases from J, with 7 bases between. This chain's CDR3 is CASSLDVGEAFF. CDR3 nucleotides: TGTGCCAGCAGCTTAGATGTGGGTGAAGCTTTCTTT.

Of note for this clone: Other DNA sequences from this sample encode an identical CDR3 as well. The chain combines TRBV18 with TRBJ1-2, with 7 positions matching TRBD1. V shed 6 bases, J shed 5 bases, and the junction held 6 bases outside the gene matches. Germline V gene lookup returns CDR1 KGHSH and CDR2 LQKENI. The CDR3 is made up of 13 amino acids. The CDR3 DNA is TGTGCCAGCTCCCCCGACAGGGCTTATGGCTACACCTTC. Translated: CASSPDRAYGYTF.

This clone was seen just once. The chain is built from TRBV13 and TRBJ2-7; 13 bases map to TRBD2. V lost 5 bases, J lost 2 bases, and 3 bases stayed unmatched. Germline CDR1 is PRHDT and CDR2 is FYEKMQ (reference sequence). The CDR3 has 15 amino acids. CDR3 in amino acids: CASSRGTSGTYEQYF. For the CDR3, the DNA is TGTGCCAGCAGCCGGGGGACTAGCGGGACCTACGAGCAGTACTTC. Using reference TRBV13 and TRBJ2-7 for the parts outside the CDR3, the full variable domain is AAGVIQSPRHLIKEKRETATLKCYPIPRHDTVYWYQQGPGQDPQFLISFYEKMQSDKGSIPDRFSAQQFSDYHSELNMSSLELGDSALYFCASSRGTSGTYEQYFGPGTRLTVT.

The chain's CDR3 is CATSRDRVYGYTF. The CDR3 nucleotides are TGTGCCACCAGCAGAGACAGGGTCTATGGCTACACCTTC. This rearrangement joins TRBV15 to TRBJ1-2, with D possibly TRBD1 on 5 matching bases. V was pared by 0 bases and J by 4 bases, with 6 bases between. CDR1 and CDR2 from the germline V gene are LNHNV and YYDKDF (reference sequence). The CDR3 is 13 residues long. Full variable domain (missing parts from reference TRBV15 and TRBJ1-2): DAMVIQNPRYQVTQFGKPVTLSCSQTLNHNVMYWYQQKSSQAPKLLFHYYDKDFNNEADTPDNFQSRRPNTSFCFLDIRSPGLGDTAMYLCATSRDRVYGYTFGSGTRLTVV.

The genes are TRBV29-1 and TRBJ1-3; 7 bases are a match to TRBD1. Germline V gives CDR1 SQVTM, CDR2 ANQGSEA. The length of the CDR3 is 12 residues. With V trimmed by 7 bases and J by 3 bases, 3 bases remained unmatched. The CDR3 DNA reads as TGCAGCGCCTGGACAGGTGGAAACACCATATATTTT. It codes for CSAWTGGNTIYF.

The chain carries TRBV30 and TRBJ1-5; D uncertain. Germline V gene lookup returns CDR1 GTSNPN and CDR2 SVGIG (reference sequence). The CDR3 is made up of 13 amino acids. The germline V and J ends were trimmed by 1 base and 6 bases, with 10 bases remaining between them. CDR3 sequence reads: CAWSGTGAQPQHF. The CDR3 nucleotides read TGTGCCTGGAGTGGGACGGGAGCTCAGCCCCAGCATTTT.

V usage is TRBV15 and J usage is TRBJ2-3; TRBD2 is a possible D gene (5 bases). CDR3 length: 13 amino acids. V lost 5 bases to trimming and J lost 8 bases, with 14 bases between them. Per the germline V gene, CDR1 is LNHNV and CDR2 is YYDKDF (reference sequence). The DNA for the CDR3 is TGTGCCACCAGCCCACGGGATGAAGGTACGCAGTATTTT. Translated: CATSPRDEGTQYF.

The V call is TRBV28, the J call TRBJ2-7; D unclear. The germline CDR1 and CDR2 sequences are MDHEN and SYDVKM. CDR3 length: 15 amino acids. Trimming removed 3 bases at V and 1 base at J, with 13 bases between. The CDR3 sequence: CASSFFRPSSYEQYF. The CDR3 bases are TGTGCCAGCAGTTTTTTTCGGCCGAGTTCCTACGAGCAGTACTTC.

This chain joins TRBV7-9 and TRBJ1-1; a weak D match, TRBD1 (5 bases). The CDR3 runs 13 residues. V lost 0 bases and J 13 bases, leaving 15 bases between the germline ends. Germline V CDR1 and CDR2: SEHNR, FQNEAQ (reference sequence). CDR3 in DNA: TGTGCCAGCAGCTTAGCCAGGGCCGCGAACTGTTTCTTT. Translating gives CASSLARAANCFF. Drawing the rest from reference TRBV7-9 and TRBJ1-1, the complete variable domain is DTGVSQNPRHKITKRGQNVTFRCDPISEHNRLYWYRQTLGQGPEFLTYFQNEAQLEKSRLLSDRFSAERPKGSFSTLEIQRTEQGDSAMYLCASSLARAANCFFGQGTRLTVV.

CDR3 nucleotide sequence: TGTGCCAGCAGCGTTTCGGCGGGGCCCCTCCAAGAGACCCAGTACTTC. This gives the protein CASSVSAGPLQETQYF. The chain employs TRBV9 and TRBJ2-5, with a possible D match to TRBD2 (6 bases). V was clipped by 2 bases and J by 1 base, with 15 bases between them. From germline, CDR1 is SGDLS and CDR2 YYNGEE. The CDR3 length is 16 residues.

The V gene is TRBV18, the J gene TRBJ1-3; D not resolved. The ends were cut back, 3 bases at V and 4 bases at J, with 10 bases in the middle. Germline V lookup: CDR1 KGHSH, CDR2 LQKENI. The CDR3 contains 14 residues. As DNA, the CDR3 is TGTGCCAGCTCACCGGTTTACAGCGGAAACACCATATATTTT. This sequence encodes CASSPVYSGNTIYF.

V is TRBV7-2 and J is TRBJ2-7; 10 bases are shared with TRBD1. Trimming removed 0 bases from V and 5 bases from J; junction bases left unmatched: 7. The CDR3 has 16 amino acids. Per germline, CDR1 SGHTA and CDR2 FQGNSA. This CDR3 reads CASSLALSTGGDEQYF. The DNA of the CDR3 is TGTGCCAGCAGCTTAGCGCTGTCGACAGGGGGCGACGAGCAGTACTTC.

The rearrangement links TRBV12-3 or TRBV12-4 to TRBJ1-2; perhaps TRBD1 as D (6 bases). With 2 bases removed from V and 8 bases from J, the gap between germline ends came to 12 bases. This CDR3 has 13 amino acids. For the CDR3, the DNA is TGTGCCAGCAGTTTAATGGGGGGCGGAGGCTACACCTTC. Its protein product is CASSLMGGGGYTF.

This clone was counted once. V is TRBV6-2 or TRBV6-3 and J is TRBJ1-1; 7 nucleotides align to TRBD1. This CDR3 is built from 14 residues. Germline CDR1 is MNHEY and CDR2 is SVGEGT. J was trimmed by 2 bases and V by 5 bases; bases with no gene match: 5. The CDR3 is CASSPGTVNTEAFF. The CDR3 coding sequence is TGTGCCAGCAGTCCAGGGACAGTTAACACTGAAGCTTTCTTT.

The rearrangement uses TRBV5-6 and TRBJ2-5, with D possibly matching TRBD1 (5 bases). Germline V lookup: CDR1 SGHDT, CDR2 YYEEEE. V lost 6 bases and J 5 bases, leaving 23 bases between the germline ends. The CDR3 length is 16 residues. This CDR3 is CASTRLATDLMETQYF. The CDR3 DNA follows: TGTGCCAGCACCCGACTGGCGACAGATCTTATGGAGACCCAGTACTTC.

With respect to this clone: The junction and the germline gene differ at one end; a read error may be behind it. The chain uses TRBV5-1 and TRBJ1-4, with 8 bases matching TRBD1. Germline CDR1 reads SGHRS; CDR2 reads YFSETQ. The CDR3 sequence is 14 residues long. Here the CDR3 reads CASSATGAKEKLFF. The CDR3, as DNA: TGCGCCAGCAGCGCGACAGGGGCTAAGGAAAAACTGTTTTTT.

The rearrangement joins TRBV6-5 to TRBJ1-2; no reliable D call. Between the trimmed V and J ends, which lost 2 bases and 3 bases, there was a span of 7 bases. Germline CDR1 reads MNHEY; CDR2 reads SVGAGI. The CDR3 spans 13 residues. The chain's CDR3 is CASSYDRDYGYTF. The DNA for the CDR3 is TGTGCCAGCAGTTACGACCGGGACTATGGCTACACCTTC.

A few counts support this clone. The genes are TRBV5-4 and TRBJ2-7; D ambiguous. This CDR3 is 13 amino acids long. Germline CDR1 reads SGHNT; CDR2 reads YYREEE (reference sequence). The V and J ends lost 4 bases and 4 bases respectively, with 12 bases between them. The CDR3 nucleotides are TGTGCCAGCAGCCCCTATGGGGTTTACGAGCAGTACTTC. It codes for CASSPYGVYEQYF.